These 20 T cell receptor beta chains originate from one sample sequenced in a study of human T cells and chemical hapten exposure. Noted time point: patch test 3, about 24 weeks after DPC sensitization. The treatment denotes: therapeutic diphenylcyclopropenone sensitization with weekly scalp DPC. TCRdb reanalysed the RACE reads using MiXCR and keeps one entry per CDR3 protein. The sample comprises some 91,000 distinct CDR3 sequences, less than 35% of which are singletons, and 9% to 12% rests with the top ten. The sample here was whole blood, taken in connection with sensitization to the hapten diphenylcyclopropenone (DPC). The source is a man aged 35-49 years with alopecia areata. Some clones in this sample may be carry-over from other donors' samples.

In nucleotides, the CDR3 is TGTGCCAGCAGCATGACACAGGGCTACGAGCAGTACTTC. Residues: CASSMTQGYEQYF. V gene TRBV27 combines with J gene TRBJ2-7; TRBD1 is a possible D gene (6 bases). The CDR3 spans 13 residues. CDR1 and CDR2 from the germline V gene are MNHEY and SMNVEV (reference sequence). With 6 bases removed from V and 3 bases from J, the gap between germline ends came to 12 bases.

The chain couples TRBV6-2 or TRBV6-3 to TRBJ2-3, with D uncertain. V was pared by 6 bases and J by 5 bases, with 21 bases between. The CDR3 is made up of 16 amino acids. Germline CDR1 reads MNHEY; CDR2 reads SVGEGT. The CDR3 loop reads CASSLLPGSRGDTQYF. CDR3 DNA: TGTGCCAGCAGCCTCCTCCCCGGGTCCCGAGGAGATACGCAGTATTTT.

This clonotype turned up a few times. The chain carries TRBV7-8 and TRBJ2-3; D gene uncertain. The V end was cut by 6 bases, the J end by 3 bases, with 19 bases between. Germline loops: CDR1 SGHVS, CDR2 FQNEAQ. The CDR3 is 16 amino acids. CDR3 in amino acids: CASSRTRSAYTDTQYF. DNA of the CDR3: TGTGCCAGCAGTCGAACGAGAAGTGCTTATACAGATACGCAGTATTTT.

This clonotype was picked up a small number of times. This rearrangement joins TRBV20-1 to TRBJ2-3, with TRBD2 as a possible D gene (7 bases). In germline, CDR1 is DFQATT, CDR2 SNEGSKA (reference sequence). The V end was cut by 8 bases, the J end by 4 bases, with 19 bases between. The CDR3 runs to 14 residues. The CDR3 sequence is CSYRGGARSDTQYF. In DNA form, the CDR3 reads TGCAGTTATAGGGGGGGGGCGCGATCAGATACGCAGTATTTT.

This clonotype has more than one count but fewer than ten. The chain couples TRBV5-6 to TRBJ2-7, with 7 bases lining up with TRBD1. Losses at the gene ends were 4 bases for V and 9 bases for J; bases not matched to a gene: 7. This CDR3 spans 12 amino acids. Germline CDR1 and CDR2: SGHDT and YYEEEE. The CDR3 here is CASSIQGQGQYF. CDR3 in DNA: TGTGCCAGCAGCATACAGGGGCAGGGGCAGTACTTC.

The chain recombines TRBV5-1 with TRBJ2-2; 11 nucleotides align to TRBD1. This CDR3 region has 15 residues. The V and J ends lost 4 bases and 3 bases, in that order; junction bases with no gene match: 2. CDR1 is SGHRS and CDR2 is YFSETQ in the germline V gene. In DNA form, the CDR3 reads TGCGCCAGCAGCAGGGGACAGGGGGACACCGGGGAGCTGTTTTTT. This codes for CASSRGQGDTGELFF.

The chain uses TRBV11-2 and TRBJ2-2; D unclear. V was cut by 2 bases and J by 5 bases, with 6 bases left in between. The CDR3 length is 13 residues. Germline V lookup: CDR1 SGHAT, CDR2 FQNNGV. As DNA, the CDR3 is TGTGCCAGCAGCTTAATAAGGACCGGGGAGCTGTTTTTT. Its protein is CASSLIRTGELFF.

The table lists this clonotype with a few counts. The CDR3 here is CASSALLAGGYEQYF. The CDR3 bases are TGTGCCAGCAGTGCCTTACTAGCGGGGGGTTACGAGCAGTACTTC. V and J are TRBV28 and TRBJ2-7, with 12 nucleotides matching TRBD2. The CDR3 spans 15 residues. CDR1 is MDHEN and CDR2 is SYDVKM in the germline V gene. J was trimmed by 4 bases and V by 5 bases; bases with no gene match: 6.

V and J are TRBV5-1 and TRBJ2-3, with D possibly matching TRBD2 (6 bases). Trimming pared 4 bases from V and 0 bases from J, leaving 12 bases between. The CDR3 runs to 15 residues. Germline assignment: CDR1 SGHRS and CDR2 YFSETQ. As DNA, the CDR3 is TGCGCCAGCAGCCACCGGGACTCTAGCACAGATACGCAGTATTTT. This codes for CASSHRDSSTDTQYF.

The rearrangement joins TRBV5-5 to TRBJ2-7; D gene ambiguous. CDR1 and CDR2 from the germline V gene are SGHKS and YYEKEE (reference sequence). The CDR3 runs to 13 residues. Trimming pared 4 bases from V and 3 bases from J, leaving 11 bases between. CDR3 sequence: CASSTAPSYEQYF. CDR3 sequence (DNA): TGTGCCAGCAGCACGGCCCCAAGCTACGAGCAGTACTTC.

This clonotype was observed a handful of times. The CDR3, as DNA: TGCAGCGTTATCACAGACTCTGGAAACACCATATATTTT. It is translated as CSVITDSGNTIYF. This rearrangement joins TRBV29-1 to TRBJ1-3; D is unclear. This CDR3 is built from 13 residues. V lost 5 bases, J lost 0 bases, and 8 bases lay in between. Germline V CDR1 and CDR2: SQVTM, ANQGSEA.

This clonotype came up a few times. The V gene is TRBV5-6, the J gene TRBJ2-7; D might be TRBD1 (5 bases). The CDR3 length is 15 residues. Trimming cost V 1 base and J 3 bases, with 14 bases left between them. Germline CDR1 is SGHDT and CDR2 is YYEEEE. The CDR3 DNA follows: TGTGCCAGCAGCTTGTGGGGCAGTTATGGCTACGAGCAGTACTTC. Its translation: CASSLWGSYGYEQYF.

This clonotype has just a few counts. V gene TRBV4-2 combines with J gene TRBJ1-1, with a tentative D call TRBD1 (5 bases). Germline CDR1 reads LGHNA; CDR2 reads YNFKEQ. The CDR3 is made up of 15 amino acids. Trimming removed 1 base from V and 1 base from J, with 10 bases in between. This chain's CDR3 is CASSQVGVKNTEAFF. The DNA for the CDR3 is TGTGCCAGCAGCCAAGTAGGGGTCAAGAACACTGAAGCTTTCTTT.

This clonotype was picked up many times. J is TRBJ1-5 and V is TRBV28; TRBD1 might be the D (6 bases). V lost 6 bases and J lost 2, with 11 bases in between. There are 14 residues in the CDR3. Per germline, CDR1 MDHEN and CDR2 SYDVKM. The DNA for the CDR3 is TGTGCCAGCAGGGTAGGGGGACGCAATCAGCCCCAGCATTTT. As protein: CASRVGGRNQPQHF.

The chain couples TRBV2 to TRBJ2-2; D is perhaps TRBD1 (5 bases). CDR1 and CDR2 from the germline V gene are SNHLY and FYNNEI. The CDR3 covers 13 residues. V shed 8 bases and J shed 1 base, with 8 bases lying between them. The DNA for the CDR3 is TGTGCCAGCGACAGACTGAACACCGGGGAGCTGTTTTTT. It codes for CASDRLNTGELFF.

The chain couples TRBV5-4 to TRBJ2-1, with D tentatively TRBD1 (6 bases). Germline V gene lookup returns CDR1 SGHNT and CDR2 YYREEE (reference sequence). This CDR3 has 15 residues. V lost 4 bases and J 1 base, leaving 12 bases between the germline ends. The CDR3 region is CASSEPTGSYNEQFF. The CDR3 DNA reads TGTGCCAGCAGCGAGCCAACAGGGTCCTACAATGAGCAGTTCTTC.

The chain combines TRBV20-1 with TRBJ2-1, with 12 bases fitting TRBD2. The V gene's germline CDR1 is DFQATT and CDR2 SNEGSKA (reference sequence). The ends lost 0 bases at V and 10 bases at J; junction bases unmatched: 25. CDR3 length: 21 amino acids. The chain's CDR3 is CSARELSGTSGPESWALEQFF. DNA of the CDR3: TGCAGTGCTAGAGAGCTCTCCGGGACTAGCGGGCCCGAATCGTGGGCGTTGGAGCAGTTCTTC.

The rearrangement joins TRBV7-2 to TRBJ1-1; D is uncertain. CDR3 size: 11 residues. Germline V gene data show CDR1 as SGHTA and CDR2 as FQGNSA. Trimming took off 5 bases at V and 2 bases at J, with 3 bases between the two ends. CDR3 sequence reads: CASSGNTEAFF. Written as DNA, the CDR3 is TGTGCCAGCAGCGGAAACACTGAAGCTTTCTTT. Full variable domain (outside the CDR3, taken from reference TRBV7-2 and TRBJ1-1): GAGVSQSPSNKVTEKGKDVELRCDPISGHTALYWYRQSLGQGLEFLIYFQGNSAPDKSGLPSDRFSAERTGGSVSTLTIQRTQQEDSAVYLCASSGNTEAFFGQGTRLTVV.

V gene TRBV11-2 combines with J gene TRBJ2-3, with 10 positions matching TRBD1. The CDR3 has 18 amino acids. V lost 5 bases, J lost 5 bases, and 16 bases stayed unmatched. Germline V gene sequence: CDR1 SGHAT, CDR2 FQNNGV. CDR3 amino acids: CASSPIGGTGVWRDTQYF. The CDR3 bases are TGTGCCAGCAGCCCGATTGGAGGGACAGGGGTTTGGAGAGATACGCAGTATTTT.

This clonotype has more than one count but fewer than ten. The gene calls are TRBV12-3 or TRBV12-4 and TRBJ2-3; maybe TRBD2 (5 bases). The V end was cut by 5 bases, the J end by 3 bases, with 15 bases between. The CDR3 contains 15 residues. The CDR3 bases are TGTGCCAGCAGTACTAGTCCCCCCCGAACAGATACGCAGTATTTT. Protein: CASSTSPPRTDTQYF.